These 8 T cell receptor beta chains originate from one sample sequenced in a study of Graves' ophthalmopathy and Graves' hyperthyroidism. As the template, RNA transcripts were used to amplify TCR beta CDR3 regions. Investigators did first-round RT-PCR with HTBI primers, then second-round multiplex PCR. TCRdb re-analysed the multiplex PCR reads in MiXCR, keeping a single row per CDR3 protein. The data show around 600,000 distinct CDR3 sequences, roughly two fifths seen once. The sample taken for sequencing was peripheral blood. The receptors stem from an adult man with Graves' ophthalmopathy.

About this clonotype itself: Given a much more abundant clone one base away, this may be a read error. This chain joins TRBV5-1 and TRBJ1-1; unclear D gene. There are 14 residues in the CDR3. CDR1 and CDR2 (germline): SGHRS, YFSETQ. The DNA of the CDR3 is TGCGCCAACAGCACCCTGGATATGAACACTGAAGCTTTCTTT. Its translation: CANSTLDMNTEAFF.

This clonotype was detected many times. The chain links TRBV11-1 to TRBJ2-5; no reliable D call. The CDR3 runs to 14 residues. Trimming stripped 5 bases from V and 5 bases from J, with 15 bases between. Germline-derived CDR1 and CDR2 are SGHAT and FQDESV (reference sequence). The CDR3: CASSRASPRETQYF. CDR3 DNA: TGTGCCAGCAGCCGGGCCTCACCGAGGGAGACCCAGTACTTC.

This clonotype was counted a few times. This chain connects TRBV18 to TRBJ1-4, with 7 nucleotides matching TRBD1. In germline, CDR1 is KGHSH, CDR2 LQKENI. V shed 4 bases, J shed 6 bases, and the junction held 2 bases outside the gene matches. This CDR3 is built from 13 residues. The CDR3 is CASSLGQDEKLFF. The CDR3 DNA sequence: TGTGCCAGCTCACTCGGACAGGATGAAAAACTGTTTTTT.

This clonotype came up many times. V and J are TRBV10-1 and TRBJ2-7; TRBD2 matches at 9 bases. CDR3 length: 16 residues. CDR1 WNHNN and CDR2 SYGVQD come from the germline V gene (reference sequence). The J segment lost 5 bases and the V segment lost 2 bases, leaving 10 bases of the junction unmatched. The DNA for the CDR3 is TGCGCCAGCAGTGAGGTGCGGGAGGGCCCTACTAACGAGCAGTACTTC. It translates to CASSEVREGPTNEQYF.

The chain uses TRBV7-9 and TRBJ1-1, with D unresolved. Trimming removed 5 bases from V and 4 bases from J, with 17 bases in between. This CDR3 comprises 15 residues. CDR1 SEHNR and CDR2 FQNEAQ come from the germline V gene (reference sequence). The DNA of the CDR3 is TGTGCCAGCAGCGTTGAAATAGGGCGTGGCACTGAAGCTTTCTTT. This sequence encodes CASSVEIGRGTEAFF.

The chain is built from TRBV2 and TRBJ2-5; D ambiguous. The germline V and J ends were trimmed by 7 bases and 5 bases, with 5 bases remaining between them. Germline V CDR1 and CDR2: SNHLY, FYNNEI. This CDR3 region has 10 residues. CDR3: CASIRETQYF. CDR3 bases: TGTGCCAGCATCAGGGAGACCCAGTACTTC.

This clonotype was recorded at least ten times. The V call is TRBV7-3, the J call TRBJ1-6; weak D call: TRBD1 (5 bases). CDR1 and CDR2 (germline): SGHTA, FQGTGA. The CDR3 is 15 residues long. The ends were cut back, 5 bases at V and 7 bases at J, with 15 bases in the middle. In DNA form, the CDR3 reads TGTGCCAGCAGCCCTGGGACTGGCCTCAATTCACCCCTCCACTTT. Amino acids: CASSPGTGLNSPLHF.

The rearrangement links TRBV27 to TRBJ2-6; D may be TRBD2 (7 bases). V was cut by 9 bases and J by 0 bases, with 15 bases left in between. CDR3 length: 16 amino acids. Germline CDR1 reads MNHEY; CDR2 reads SMNVEV (reference sequence). CDR3 in DNA: TGTGCCAGAGGGGGGACTAAGAGCTCTGGGGCCAACGTCCTGACTTTC. It codes for CARGGTKSSGANVLTF.